This entry features one T cell receptor (beta chain) sequence. What it binds is unknown. V trimming: 3 bases; J trimming: 4 bases; junction bases outside the gene matches: 7. The CDR3 has 15 amino acids. The germline V gene has CDR1 SGHRS and CDR2 YFSETQ. The sample belongs to a study of cytomegalovirus exposure and HLA in healthy donors. PCR was performed using 60 Vbeta and 13 Jbeta primers. Here immunoSEQ multiplex PCR was the method, and the copy in TCRdb shows in-frame clones only, minus some. In the table there are 74,000 or so clones, around 75% of which are singletons. Study observations and caveats: Across donors, most TCRs were seen rarely, yet some public ones were widespread. Researchers reported in a later analysis that a missense DCLRE1C variant was tied to TCR beta V- and J-gene trimming.

Sequenced input: PBMCs. This TCR came from a middle-aged woman in good health and CMV-seronegative. The chain combines TRBV5-1 with TRBJ1-2; 9 bases fit TRBD1. The DNA for the CDR3 is TGCGCCAGCAGCTGGACAGGGGACCAAATCTATGGCTACACCTTC. Amino acids: CASSWTGDQIYGYTF. Full variable domain (outside the CDR3, taken from reference TRBV5-1 and TRBJ1-2): KAGVTQTPRYLIKTRGQQVTLSCSPISGHRSVSWYQQTPGQGLQFLFEYFSETQRNKGNFPGRFSGRQFSNSRSEMNVSTLELGDSALYLCASSWTGDQIYGYTFGSGTRLTVV.